The clone carrying this T cell receptor beta chain was observed a few times. This CDR3 spans 15 amino acids. Per germline, CDR1 SGHTA and CDR2 FQGNSA. V lost 3 bases to trimming and J lost 4 bases; unmatched junction nucleotides: 8. The entry originates in a study of CD8+CD57+ T cells in acquired aplastic anemia. Study at large: On average, sorted CD4+ and CD8+ cells gave about 2.9 ug of DNA.

An expansion of CD8+CD57+ cells by flow cytometry had been shown in patients chosen for sequencing. TCR beta VDJ and CDR3 were profiled, and genomic DNA was the template. TCRdb passed the reads through MiXCR, listing each CDR3 protein once. Of hundreds of thousands of distinct CDR3 sequences detected, about a third appear once; the ten largest clones hold nearly 0.85%. The clonotype was recovered from a human donor with aplastic anemia. V and J are TRBV7-2 and TRBJ2-7; 8 nucleotides align to TRBD2. Sequenced material: sorted CD4+, CD8+, or CD8+CD57+ T cells (not recorded which) from PBMCs. The CDR3, as DNA: TGTGCCAGCAGCTTTAACGGGGGGGACTCTTACGAGCAGTACTTC. Translation gives CASSFNGGDSYEQYF. Looking up the rest from reference TRBV7-2 and TRBJ2-7 gives the full variable domain: GAGVSQSPSNKVTEKGKDVELRCDPISGHTALYWYRQSLGQGLEFLIYFQGNSAPDKSGLPSDRFSAERTGGSVSTLTIQRTQQEDSAVYLCASSFNGGDSYEQYFGPGTRLTVT.